This TCR beta chain derives from a study of T cells expressing NK-cell markers. Turning to the study itself: The eight sequenced donors comprised seven who were HCMV-seropositive and one who was seronegative.

This CDR3 has 17 amino acids. The V gene's germline CDR1 is SGHRS and CDR2 YFSETQ. From the 5' RACE reads, TCRdb lists one entry per CDR3 protein and no DNA. This listing includes approximately 440,000 distinct CDR3 sequences. The sequence came from a woman aged 45-65 years in good health. The chain has TRBV5-1 and TRBJ2-1; TCRdb calls TRBD1, which cannot be checked without DNA. Sequenced input: blood T cells: a sorted CD56 or NKG2C T cell subset, CD4+ or CD8+ T cells, or bulk PBMC T cells (not recorded which). The CDR3 is CASSLDPGRPAYNEQFF.